This T cell receptor (beta chain) was obtained from a study of Tregs in tolerant kidney transplant recipients. Germline CDR1 reads LGHNA; CDR2 reads YSLEER. V was shortened by 6 bases and J by 0 bases, with 10 bases between the two germline ends. The CDR3 extends over 14 amino acids. This clone was seen at least ten times. This table comes from immunoSEQ multiplex PCR, and its TCRdb copy is limited to in-frame clones, with some not included. The sample yields tens of thousands of clones, less than 90% seen once. Sequenced: CD4+ T cells from blood. The clonotype comes from a human donor in good health. The chain couples TRBV4-3 to TRBJ2-3; TRBD2 is a possible D gene (6 bases). This chain's CDR3 is CASSRRGSTDTQYF. For the CDR3, the DNA is TGCGCCAGCAGTCGGCGGGGAAGCACAGATACGCAGTATTTT.